This TCR beta chain was identified in a study of blood T cell repertoires in COVID-19. Study at large: The United States, Italy and Spain were the sources of the acute and convalescent COVID-19 samples.

Libraries were prepared by immunoSEQ multiplex PCR; TCRdb keeps only in-frame clonotypes and omits some of them. The sample holds tens of thousands of clones, about 85% seen once. This clone was seen only once. Germline CDR1 and CDR2: MNHNY and SVGAGI (reference sequence). This CDR3 contains 14 residues. Trimming stripped 4 bases from V and 5 bases from J, with 14 bases between. The receptor's source is a woman aged 45-65 years with active or convalescent COVID-19. Sequencing was carried out using peripheral blood. The chain combines TRBV6-6 with TRBJ1-1; perhaps TRBD1 as D (6 bases). Here the CDR3 reads CASSSLGAGTEAFF. The CDR3 DNA sequence: TGTGCCAGCAGTTCGTTGGGGGCAGGTACTGAAGCTTTCTTT.